This is a list of T cell receptor beta chains from one sample in a study of cytomegalovirus exposure and HLA in healthy donors. Repertoires were generated with immunoSEQ multiplex PCR, while TCRdb's copy carries only in-frame clones and drops some. The sample lists some 150,000 clones, about 83% occurring once. Sequencing was performed on PBMCs. The receptors come from a woman under 40 in good health and CMV-seronegative. CDR3s include the opening cysteine and the closing phenylalanine or tryptophan. D genes are given only for firm matches. Clone size is not always given. Where it is, it says once, few, many or a class for expanded clones.

j_call,v_call,d_call,clone_size,cdr3_aa,cdr3_nt
TRBJ2-7,TRBV5-1,TRBD1,NA,CASSLGDRAYEQYF,TGCGCCAGCAGCTTGGGGGACAGAGCCTACGAGCAGTACTTC
TRBJ1-5,TRBV6-5,TRBD1,NA,CASRRGTGDQPQHF,TGTGCCAGCAGACGCGGGACAGGGGATCAGCCCCAGCATTTT
TRBJ2-7,TRBV28,TRBD2,NA,CASRREYIPYEQYF,TGTGCCAGCAGGCGGGAGTATATCCCCTACGAGCAGTACTTC
TRBJ1-5,TRBV28,NA,NA,CASSSQGYSNQPQHF,TGTGCCAGCAGTTCCCAGGGTTATAGCAATCAGCCCCAGCATTTT
TRBJ2-1,TRBV19,NA,NA,CASSIRLAPNEQFF,TGTGCCAGTAGTATCCGGCTAGCGCCCAATGAGCAGTTCTTC
TRBJ2-2,TRBV29-1,NA,NA,CSAARDIVTGELFF,TGCAGCGCCGCCCGGGACATCGTCACCGGGGAGCTGTTTTTT
TRBJ2-7,TRBV6-6,NA,NA,CASSSIQGGEQYF,TGTGCCAGCAGTTCCATACAGGGTGGCGAGCAGTACTTC
TRBJ2-5,TRBV7-9,TRBD2,NA,CASSLAGMETQYF,TGTGCCAGCAGTCTAGCGGGGATGGAGACCCAGTACTTC
TRBJ2-7,TRBV14,TRBD1,NA,CASSRRLPGQGDHEQYF,TGTGCCAGCAGCCGACGGTTACCGGGACAGGGGGACCACGAGCAGTACTTC
TRBJ2-3,TRBV7-8,NA,NA,CASSHSEADTQYF,TGTGCCAGCAGCCACTCCGAGGCAGATACGCAGTATTTT
TRBJ1-2,TRBV7-8,NA,NA,CASSRRTTGYTF,TGTGCCAGCAGCCGTAGGACAACTGGCTACACCTTC
TRBJ1-5,TRBV28,TRBD1,NA,CATDRAYSNQPQHF,TGTGCCACGGACAGGGCTTATAGCAATCAGCCCCAGCATTTT
TRBJ1-1,TRBV7-9,NA,NA,CASSYLPGQTKTEAFF,TGTGCCAGCAGCTATTTACCTGGACAGACGAAGACAGAAGCTTTCTTT
TRBJ2-7,TRBV28,TRBD1,NA,CASSPPGQGSHEQYF,TGTGCCAGCAGTCCCCCGGGACAGGGGTCCCACGAGCAGTACTTC
TRBJ1-2,TRBV28,NA,NA,CASVGGQNYGYTF,TGTGCCAGCGTTGGCGGACAGAACTATGGCTACACCTTC
TRBJ2-7,TRBV6-6,TRBD2,NA,CASRGTSGRYEQYF,TGTGCCAGCAGGGGCACTAGCGGGAGATACGAGCAGTACTTC
TRBJ2-7,TRBV5-6,NA,NA,CASSLGSSYEQYF,TGTGCCAGCAGCTTAGGGAGCTCCTACGAGCAGTACTTC
TRBJ2-5,TRBV7-9,TRBD2,NA,CASTDPGLAGGPLSETQYF,TGTGCCAGCACCGACCCGGGACTAGCGGGAGGGCCTCTTTCAGAGACCCAGTACTTC
TRBJ2-2,TRBV2,TRBD1,NA,CASRAGGVGELFF,TGTGCCAGCAGGGCAGGGGGAGTCGGGGAGCTGTTTTTT
TRBJ1-3,TRBV7-9,TRBD1,NA,CASSPWARTGENTIYF,TGTGCCAGCAGCCCCTGGGCCAGGACAGGGGAAAACACCATATATTTT
TRBJ2-5,TRBV6-5,NA,NA,CASSYSSGEETQYF,TGTGCCAGCAGTTACTCTTCAGGGGAAGAGACCCAGTACTTC
TRBJ1-1,TRBV7-8,NA,NA,CASSRTGYTEAFF,TGTGCCAGCAGCAGAACAGGTTACACTGAAGCTTTCTTT
TRBJ1-1,TRBV9,NA,NA,CASSVGGGTAAFF,TGTGCCAGCAGCGTAGGGGGAGGTACAGCCGCTTTCTTT
TRBJ2-2,TRBV7-9,NA,few,CASSLVNFGELFF,TGTGCCAGCAGCTTAGTGAACTTCGGGGAGCTGTTTTTT
TRBJ1-4,TRBV7-9,TRBD1,NA,CASSLAGTGLMFF,TGTGCCAGCAGCTTAGCGGGGACAGGGCTTATGTTTTTT
TRBJ1-1,TRBV19,NA,NA,CASSIATASGNTEAFF,TGTGCCAGTAGTATAGCTACAGCCTCTGGGAACACTGAAGCTTTCTTT
TRBJ1-1,TRBV13,TRBD1,NA,CASSTDPPFGPGGTEAFF,TGTGCCAGCAGCACGGACCCCCCGTTTGGCCCAGGGGGCACTGAAGCTTTCTTT
TRBJ1-5,TRBV28,NA,once,CASTSGFVNQPQHF,TGTGCCAGCACATCGGGGTTCGTGAATCAGCCCCAGCATTTT
TRBJ2-1,TRBV10-3,NA,few,CAISEEPGYNEQFF,TGTGCCATCAGTGAGGAGCCGGGATACAATGAGCAGTTCTTC
TRBJ1-5,TRBV30,TRBD1,NA,CAWSVTGGHQPQHF,TGTGCCTGGAGTGTTACAGGGGGGCATCAGCCCCAGCATTTT
TRBJ2-4,TRBV5-6,TRBD2,NA,CASSLGVYPGTSANIQYF,TGTGCCAGCAGCTTGGGGGTTTACCCCGGGACTAGCGCAAACATTCAGTACTTC
TRBJ1-2,TRBV5-4,TRBD1,NA,CASSTGEIEGGYTF,TGTGCCAGCAGCACAGGGGAAATTGAGGGTGGCTACACCTTC
TRBJ2-7,TRBV4-3,NA,NA,CASSQDQASSYEQYF,TGCGCCAGCAGCCAAGATCAGGCGTCCTCCTACGAGCAGTACTTC
TRBJ1-5,TRBV7-2,NA,once,CASSLEGGTLLRAQHF,TGTGCCAGCAGCTTAGAGGGGGGGACACTCCTGAGGGCCCAGCATTTT
TRBJ1-1,TRBV6-5,NA,NA,CASSYGSTEAFF,TGTGCCAGCAGTTATGGTAGCACTGAAGCTTTCTTT
TRBJ1-3,TRBV7-9,NA,NA,CASSSNRISGNTIYF,TGTGCCAGCAGCTCGAACAGGATCTCTGGAAACACCATATATTTT
TRBJ2-1,TRBV9,TRBD2,NA,CASSLAPSGGGHIRLHEQFF,TGTGCCAGCAGCCTAGCCCCTAGCGGGGGGGGCCATATCAGACTGCATGAGCAGTTCTTC
TRBJ2-5,TRBV5-1,TRBD1,once,CASSLVGTAQETQYF,TGCGCCAGCAGCTTGGTGGGGACAGCCCAAGAGACCCAGTACTTC
TRBJ1-2,TRBV5-1,NA,NA,CASSFLTGSGGYTF,TGCGCCAGCAGCTTTTTAACGGGGTCGGGTGGCTACACCTTC
TRBJ2-5,TRBV19,TRBD2,once,CASSLSGRLAAQETQYF,TGTGCCAGTAGTCTCAGCGGGCGGCTAGCGGCACAAGAGACCCAGTACTTC
TRBJ1-4,TRBV28,NA,NA,CASRYPGSTGGTTNEKLFF,TGTGCCAGCAGGTACCCAGGTTCTACGGGGGGAACAACTAATGAAAAACTGTTTTTT
TRBJ2-7,TRBV5-5,TRBD1,NA,CASSLDRGRTEQYF,TGTGCCAGCAGCTTGGACAGGGGGCGCACCGAGCAGTACTTC
TRBJ2-7,TRBV29-1,TRBD1,NA,CSVAHRGISYEQYF,TGCAGCGTTGCCCACAGGGGGATCTCCTACGAGCAGTACTTC
TRBJ1-2,TRBV2,NA,once,CASSEGRGYGYTF,TGTGCCAGCAGTGAGGGGAGGGGCTATGGCTACACCTTC
TRBJ1-6,TRBV9,NA,NA,CASSVKGQPFPQLNSPLHF,TGTGCCAGCAGCGTGAAAGGACAGCCCTTTCCCCAGCTCAATTCACCCCTCCACTTT
TRBJ2-1,TRBV11-3,TRBD1,NA,CASSPTGTAGNEQFF,TGTGCCAGCAGCCCAACCGGGACAGCAGGCAATGAGCAGTTCTTC
TRBJ2-7,TRBV6-5,TRBD2,NA,CASQLRGLDDEQYF,TGTGCCAGCCAGTTACGAGGACTAGATGACGAGCAGTACTTC
TRBJ2-7,TRBV27,TRBD2,NA,CASSLTVAGGRYEQYF,TGTGCCAGCAGTTTAACCGTAGCGGGGGGGAGGTACGAGCAGTACTTC
TRBJ2-1,TRBV7-7,TRBD2,NA,CASSRGTSQFDEQFF,TGTGCCAGCAGCCGAGGGACTAGCCAATTCGATGAGCAGTTCTTC
TRBJ2-1,TRBV2,TRBD2,NA,CASSELAGLYNEQFF,TGTGCCAGCAGTGAATTAGCGGGGTTGTACAATGAGCAGTTCTTC
TRBJ2-4,TRBV2,NA,NA,CASSDERTKNIQYF,TGTGCCAGCAGTGACGAGCGAACCAAAAACATTCAGTACTTC
TRBJ2-7,TRBV28,TRBD2,NA,CASSFLASGSYEQYF,TGTGCCAGCAGTTTCCTGGCTAGCGGCTCCTACGAGCAGTACTTC
TRBJ2-7,TRBV18,NA,NA,CASSPPTRDFGNEQYF,TGTGCCAGCTCACCGCCTACCCGGGATTTTGGTAACGAGCAGTACTTC
TRBJ1-4,TRBV5-6,NA,NA,CASSAGRFEKLFF,TGTGCCAGCAGCGCCGGGAGGTTTGAAAAACTGTTTTTT
TRBJ2-3,TRBV2,NA,once,CASSDGGGRTDTQYF,TGTGCCAGCAGTGACGGCGGAGGACGGACAGATACGCAGTATTTT
TRBJ1-1,TRBV30,NA,NA,CAWSVQGNTEAFF,TGTGCCTGGAGTGTACAGGGCAACACTGAAGCTTTCTTT
TRBJ1-2,TRBV5-1,TRBD1,once,CASSTTAGGGDGYTF,TGCGCCAGCAGCACCACTGCAGGGGGAGGCGATGGCTACACCTTC
TRBJ1-1,TRBV27,NA,NA,CASSWGEGWKAFF,TGTGCCAGCAGTTGGGGGGAAGGATGGAAGGCCTTCTTT
TRBJ2-7,TRBV6-5,TRBD1,NA,CASSTQGAIYEQYF,TGTGCCAGCAGTACACAGGGGGCCATCTACGAGCAGTACTTC